This T cell receptor beta chain was obtained from a study of vaccination and CD4 T cells after COVID-19. The overall study: Participants got two doses of BNT162b2 or mRNA-1273 vaccine. Spike peptides, overlapping and drawn from SARS-CoV-2, HCoV-NL63, HCoV-OC43 and HCoV-229E, were used to stimulate cells.

Between the trimmed V and J ends, which lost 10 bases and 8 bases, there was a span of 20 bases. Germline values: CDR1 MNHNS, CDR2 SASEGT. The length of the CDR3 is 13 residues. CD4+ T cells that had been cultured provided DNA sequenced with the Oncomine TCR Beta short-read assay. Cultured CD4+ T cells were the source of extracted genomic DNA. One entry per CDR3 protein results from TCRdb running MiXCR on the PCR reads. The data hold about 13,000 distinct CDR3 sequences, with 35% observed a single time. Treatment in this sample: roughly 11-day PBMC culture with coronavirus spike peptide pools or control peptides (ViraFEST assay). Positivity by PCR occurred from March to December 2020, a period that predated US Alpha, Beta and Delta variants. Notes on this clonotype: Its antigen remains unknown.

This sequence was found in a human donor who had recovered from COVID-19. V usage is TRBV6-1 and J usage is TRBJ1-2; the D is unclear. Material: CD4+ T cells from blood, cultured in vitro. In nucleotides, the CDR3 is TGTGCCACCCTTTCACTCGGTCCTGACGGCTACACCTTC. This gives the protein CATLSLGPDGYTF.